The clone carrying this T cell receptor (beta chain) was seen many times. Its antigen is undetermined. This specimen comes from a study of T cell repertoires in cytomegalovirus infection. As for the study in general: Indicated by public TCR beta signatures were CMV infection and matching HLA type.

MiXCR, applied by TCRdb to the reads, yields one record per CDR3 protein. This sample has 680,000 or so distinct CDR3 sequences, with about 33% found just once. Study findings and constraints: It was HLA-C-restricted CMV-specific TCR beta clonotypes that dominated the response ex vivo. Summed frequency of public TCR beta families distinguished CMV carriers with the relevant HLA.

This receptor was taken from a human donor in good health (CMV status not recorded). Some clones in this sample may be carry-over from other donors' samples. The sample consisted of cultured PBMCs, taken from culture after CMV antigen stimulation.

The CDR3 sequence: CASSPGQTLSTEAFF. The CDR3 DNA reads as TGTGCCAGCAGCCCGGGACAGACCCTTAGCACTGAAGCTTTCTTT. The chain links TRBV7-9 to TRBJ1-1; TRBD1 aligns across 7 bases. CDR1 and CDR2 from the germline V gene are SEHNR and FQNEAQ (reference sequence). This CDR3 is built from 15 residues. The V gene end was trimmed by 5 bases and the J gene end by 4 bases; junction bases not matched to a gene: 10. The whole variable domain, remainder taken from reference TRBV7-9 and TRBJ1-1, is DTGVSQNPRHKITKRGQNVTFRCDPISEHNRLYWYRQTLGQGPEFLTYFQNEAQLEKSRLLSDRFSAERPKGSFSTLEIQRTEQGDSAMYLCASSPGQTLSTEAFFGQGTRLTVV.